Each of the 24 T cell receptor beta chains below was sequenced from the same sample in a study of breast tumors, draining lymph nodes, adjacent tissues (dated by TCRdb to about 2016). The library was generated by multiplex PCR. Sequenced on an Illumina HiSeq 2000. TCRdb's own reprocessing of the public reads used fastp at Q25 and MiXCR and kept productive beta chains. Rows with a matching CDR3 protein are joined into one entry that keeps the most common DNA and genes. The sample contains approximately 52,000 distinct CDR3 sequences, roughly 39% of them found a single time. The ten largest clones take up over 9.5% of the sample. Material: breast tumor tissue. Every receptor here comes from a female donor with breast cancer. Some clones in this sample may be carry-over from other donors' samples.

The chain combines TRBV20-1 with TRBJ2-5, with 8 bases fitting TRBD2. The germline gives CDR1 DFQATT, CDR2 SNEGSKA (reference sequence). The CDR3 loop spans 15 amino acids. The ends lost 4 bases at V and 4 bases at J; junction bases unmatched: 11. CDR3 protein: CSANEGGRRAETQYF. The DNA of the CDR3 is TGCAGTGCTAATGAGGGCGGGAGGAGAGCAGAGACCCAGTACTTC.

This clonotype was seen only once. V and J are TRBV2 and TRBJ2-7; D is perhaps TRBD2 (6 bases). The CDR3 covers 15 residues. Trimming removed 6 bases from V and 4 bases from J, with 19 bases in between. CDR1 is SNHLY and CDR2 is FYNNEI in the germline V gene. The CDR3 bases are TGTGCCAGCAGACGGCAGACCGGGAGCCTTTACGAGCAGTACTTC. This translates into CASRRQTGSLYEQYF.

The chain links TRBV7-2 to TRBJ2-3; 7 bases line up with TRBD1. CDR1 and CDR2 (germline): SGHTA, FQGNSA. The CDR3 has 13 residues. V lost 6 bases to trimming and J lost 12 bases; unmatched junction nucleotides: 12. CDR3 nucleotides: TGTGCCAGCAGTTTAACCGGGACAGCTAACCAGTATTTT. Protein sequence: CASSLTGTANQYF.

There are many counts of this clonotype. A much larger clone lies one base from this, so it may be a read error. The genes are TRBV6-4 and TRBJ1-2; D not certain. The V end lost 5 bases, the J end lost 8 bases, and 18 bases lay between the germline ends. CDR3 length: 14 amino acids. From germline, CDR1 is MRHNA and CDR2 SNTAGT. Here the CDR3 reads CASSPQFGSLGYTF. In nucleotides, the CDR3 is TGTGCCAGCAGTCCACAGTTTGGTAGTCTAGGCTACACCTTC.

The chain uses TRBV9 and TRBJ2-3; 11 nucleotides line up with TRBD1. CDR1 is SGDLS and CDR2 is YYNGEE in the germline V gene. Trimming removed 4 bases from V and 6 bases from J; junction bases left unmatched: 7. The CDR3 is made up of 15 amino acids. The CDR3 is CASSTGQGGADTQYF. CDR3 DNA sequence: TGTGCCAGCAGCACGGGACAGGGGGGTGCGGATACGCAGTATTTT. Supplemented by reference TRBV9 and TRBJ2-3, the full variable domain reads DSGVTQTPKHLITATGQRVTLRCSPRSGDLSVYWYQQSLDQGLQFLIQYYNGEERAKGNILERFSAQQFPDLHSELNLSSLELGDSALYFCASSTGQGGADTQYFGPGTRLTVL.

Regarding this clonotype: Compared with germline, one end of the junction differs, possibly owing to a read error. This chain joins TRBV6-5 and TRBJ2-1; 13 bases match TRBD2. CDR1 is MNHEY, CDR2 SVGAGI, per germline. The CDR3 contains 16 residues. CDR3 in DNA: TGTGCCAGCAGTTACGCCCCGGGACTAGCGGGAAATGAGCAGTCCTTC. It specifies CASSYAPGLAGNEQSF.

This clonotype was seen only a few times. The CDR3 DNA reads as TGTGCCAGCAGTTTCTCCGGGTCTGGGTATCCCCAGCATTTT. It specifies CASSFSGSGYPQHF. The genes are TRBV27 and TRBJ1-5; D uncertain. CDR1 and CDR2 (germline): MNHEY, SMNVEV (reference sequence). The CDR3 spans 14 residues. V lost 3 bases and J 10 bases, leaving 16 bases between the germline ends.

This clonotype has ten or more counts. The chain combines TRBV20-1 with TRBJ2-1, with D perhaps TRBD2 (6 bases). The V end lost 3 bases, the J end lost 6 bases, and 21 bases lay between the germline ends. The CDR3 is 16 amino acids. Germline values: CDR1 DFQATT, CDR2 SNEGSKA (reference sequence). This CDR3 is CSARSGGATLGNEQFF. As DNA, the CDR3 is TGCAGTGCTAGGTCCGGGGGAGCAACCTTGGGCAATGAGCAGTTCTTC.

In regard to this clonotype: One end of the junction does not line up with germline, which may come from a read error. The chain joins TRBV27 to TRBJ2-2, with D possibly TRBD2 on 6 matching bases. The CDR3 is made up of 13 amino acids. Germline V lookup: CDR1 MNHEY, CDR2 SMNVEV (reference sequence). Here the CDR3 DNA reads TGTTCCAGCAGTTCACTAGCTCCCGGGGAGCTGTTTTTT. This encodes CSSSSLAPGELFF.

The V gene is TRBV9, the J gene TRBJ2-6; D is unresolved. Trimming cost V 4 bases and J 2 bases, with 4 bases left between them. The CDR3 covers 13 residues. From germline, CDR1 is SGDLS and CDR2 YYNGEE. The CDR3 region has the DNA TGTGCCAGCAGCCAACCTGGGGCCAACGTCCTGACTTTC. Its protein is CASSQPGANVLTF.

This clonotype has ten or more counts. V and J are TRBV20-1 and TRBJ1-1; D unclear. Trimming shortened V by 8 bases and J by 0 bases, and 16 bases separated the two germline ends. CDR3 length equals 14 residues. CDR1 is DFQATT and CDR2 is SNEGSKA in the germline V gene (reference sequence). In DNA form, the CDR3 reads TGCAGTAGCTCTTTTGGGTACATGAACACTGAAGCTTTCTTT. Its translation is CSSSFGYMNTEAFF.

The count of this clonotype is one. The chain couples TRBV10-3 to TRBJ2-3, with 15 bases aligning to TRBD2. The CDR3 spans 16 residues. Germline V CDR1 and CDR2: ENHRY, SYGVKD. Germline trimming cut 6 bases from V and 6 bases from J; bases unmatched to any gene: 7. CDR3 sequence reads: CAISSGTSGRSDTQYF. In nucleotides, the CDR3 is TGTGCCATCAGCTCCGGGACTAGCGGGAGGTCGGATACGCAGTATTTT.

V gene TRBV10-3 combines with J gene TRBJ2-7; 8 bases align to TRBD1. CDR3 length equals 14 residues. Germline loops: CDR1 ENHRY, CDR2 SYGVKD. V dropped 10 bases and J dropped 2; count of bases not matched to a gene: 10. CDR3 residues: CATAGTGPAYEQYF. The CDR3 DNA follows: TGTGCCACCGCCGGGACAGGACCAGCCTACGAGCAGTACTTC.

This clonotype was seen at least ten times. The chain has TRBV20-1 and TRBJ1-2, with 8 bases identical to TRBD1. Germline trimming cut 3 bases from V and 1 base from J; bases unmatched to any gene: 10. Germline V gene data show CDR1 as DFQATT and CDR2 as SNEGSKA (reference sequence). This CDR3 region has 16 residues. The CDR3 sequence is CSARPPDRGLNYGYTF. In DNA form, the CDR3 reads TGCAGTGCTAGGCCCCCAGACAGGGGCCTTAACTATGGCTACACCTTC.

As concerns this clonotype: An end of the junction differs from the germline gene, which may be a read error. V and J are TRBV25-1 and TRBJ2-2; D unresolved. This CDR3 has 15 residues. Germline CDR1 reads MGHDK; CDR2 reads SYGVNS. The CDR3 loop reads CAISDRVIRAGELFF. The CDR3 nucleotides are TGTGCCATCAGTGACCGAGTTATTCGGGCCGGGGAGCTGTTTTTT.

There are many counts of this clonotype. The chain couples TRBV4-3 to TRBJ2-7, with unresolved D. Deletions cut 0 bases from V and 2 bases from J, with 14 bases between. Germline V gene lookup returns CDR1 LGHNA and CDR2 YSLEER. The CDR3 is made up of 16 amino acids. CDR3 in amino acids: CASSQDTRGWPYEQYF. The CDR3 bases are TGCGCCAGCAGCCAAGATACTCGTGGCTGGCCCTACGAGCAGTACTTC.

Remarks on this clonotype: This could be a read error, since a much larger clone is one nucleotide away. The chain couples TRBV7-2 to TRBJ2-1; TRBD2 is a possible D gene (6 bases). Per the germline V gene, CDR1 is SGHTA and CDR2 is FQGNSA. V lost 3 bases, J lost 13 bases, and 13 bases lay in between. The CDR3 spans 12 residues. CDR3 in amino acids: CASSFERETQFF. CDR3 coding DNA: TGTGCCAGCAGCTTCGAACGGGAGACCCAGTTCTTC.

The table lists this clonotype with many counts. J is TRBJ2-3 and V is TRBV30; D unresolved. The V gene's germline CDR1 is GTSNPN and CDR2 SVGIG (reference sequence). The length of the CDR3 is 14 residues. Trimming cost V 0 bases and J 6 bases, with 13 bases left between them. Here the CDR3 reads CAWSVLSTEDTQYF. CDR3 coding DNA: TGTGCCTGGAGTGTACTTTCTACAGAGGATACGCAGTATTTT.

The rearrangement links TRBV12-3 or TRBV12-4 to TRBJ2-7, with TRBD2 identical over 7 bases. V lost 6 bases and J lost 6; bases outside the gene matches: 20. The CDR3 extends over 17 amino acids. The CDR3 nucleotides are TGTGCCAGCAGGCCGACTGGGAGTCGCGGGAGCGTCGGCGAGCAGTACTTC. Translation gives CASRPTGSRGSVGEQYF.

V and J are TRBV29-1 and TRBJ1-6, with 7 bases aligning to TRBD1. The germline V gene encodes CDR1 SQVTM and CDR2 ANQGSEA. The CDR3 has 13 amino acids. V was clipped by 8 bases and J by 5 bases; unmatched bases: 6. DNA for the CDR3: TGCAGCTTGGGGGACAGCAATAATTCACCCCTCCACTTT. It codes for CSLGDSNNSPLHF.

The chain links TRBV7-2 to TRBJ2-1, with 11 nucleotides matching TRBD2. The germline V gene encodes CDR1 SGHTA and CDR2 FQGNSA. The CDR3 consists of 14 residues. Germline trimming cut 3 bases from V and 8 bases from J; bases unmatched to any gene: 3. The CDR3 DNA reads TGTGCCAGCAGCTTCGGGGGACTAGCGGATGAGCAGTTCTTC. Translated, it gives CASSFGGLADEQFF.

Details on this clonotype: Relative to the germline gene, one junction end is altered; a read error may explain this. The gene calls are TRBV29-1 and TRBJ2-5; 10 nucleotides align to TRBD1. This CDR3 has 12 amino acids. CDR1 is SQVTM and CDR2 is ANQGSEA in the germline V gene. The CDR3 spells CGVDRGLETQHF. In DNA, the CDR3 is TGCGGCGTCGACAGGGGGCTGGAGACCCAGCACTTC. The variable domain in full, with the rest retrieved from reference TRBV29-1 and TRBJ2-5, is SAVISQKPSRDICQRGTSLTIQCQVDSQVTMMFWYRQQPGQSLTLIATANQGSEATYESGFVIDKFPISRPNLTFSTLTVSNMSPEDSSIYLCGVDRGLETQHFGPGTRLLVL.

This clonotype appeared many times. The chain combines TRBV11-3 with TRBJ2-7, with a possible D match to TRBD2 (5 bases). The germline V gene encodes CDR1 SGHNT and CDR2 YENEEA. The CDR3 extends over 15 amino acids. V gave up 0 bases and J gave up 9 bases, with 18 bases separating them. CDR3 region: CASSLDAGLPTGQYF. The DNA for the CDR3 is TGTGCCAGCAGCTTAGATGCTGGACTCCCGACTGGGCAGTACTTC.

CDR3 sequence reads: CASVQGNTGELFF. CDR3 nucleotides: TGTGCCAGCGTCCAAGGGAACACCGGGGAGCTGTTTTTT. The chain carries TRBV11-2 and TRBJ2-2; the D is unclear. Germline CDR1 is SGHAT and CDR2 is FQNNGV. The CDR3 is made up of 13 amino acids. Trimming removed 8 bases at V and 1 base at J, with 8 bases between.